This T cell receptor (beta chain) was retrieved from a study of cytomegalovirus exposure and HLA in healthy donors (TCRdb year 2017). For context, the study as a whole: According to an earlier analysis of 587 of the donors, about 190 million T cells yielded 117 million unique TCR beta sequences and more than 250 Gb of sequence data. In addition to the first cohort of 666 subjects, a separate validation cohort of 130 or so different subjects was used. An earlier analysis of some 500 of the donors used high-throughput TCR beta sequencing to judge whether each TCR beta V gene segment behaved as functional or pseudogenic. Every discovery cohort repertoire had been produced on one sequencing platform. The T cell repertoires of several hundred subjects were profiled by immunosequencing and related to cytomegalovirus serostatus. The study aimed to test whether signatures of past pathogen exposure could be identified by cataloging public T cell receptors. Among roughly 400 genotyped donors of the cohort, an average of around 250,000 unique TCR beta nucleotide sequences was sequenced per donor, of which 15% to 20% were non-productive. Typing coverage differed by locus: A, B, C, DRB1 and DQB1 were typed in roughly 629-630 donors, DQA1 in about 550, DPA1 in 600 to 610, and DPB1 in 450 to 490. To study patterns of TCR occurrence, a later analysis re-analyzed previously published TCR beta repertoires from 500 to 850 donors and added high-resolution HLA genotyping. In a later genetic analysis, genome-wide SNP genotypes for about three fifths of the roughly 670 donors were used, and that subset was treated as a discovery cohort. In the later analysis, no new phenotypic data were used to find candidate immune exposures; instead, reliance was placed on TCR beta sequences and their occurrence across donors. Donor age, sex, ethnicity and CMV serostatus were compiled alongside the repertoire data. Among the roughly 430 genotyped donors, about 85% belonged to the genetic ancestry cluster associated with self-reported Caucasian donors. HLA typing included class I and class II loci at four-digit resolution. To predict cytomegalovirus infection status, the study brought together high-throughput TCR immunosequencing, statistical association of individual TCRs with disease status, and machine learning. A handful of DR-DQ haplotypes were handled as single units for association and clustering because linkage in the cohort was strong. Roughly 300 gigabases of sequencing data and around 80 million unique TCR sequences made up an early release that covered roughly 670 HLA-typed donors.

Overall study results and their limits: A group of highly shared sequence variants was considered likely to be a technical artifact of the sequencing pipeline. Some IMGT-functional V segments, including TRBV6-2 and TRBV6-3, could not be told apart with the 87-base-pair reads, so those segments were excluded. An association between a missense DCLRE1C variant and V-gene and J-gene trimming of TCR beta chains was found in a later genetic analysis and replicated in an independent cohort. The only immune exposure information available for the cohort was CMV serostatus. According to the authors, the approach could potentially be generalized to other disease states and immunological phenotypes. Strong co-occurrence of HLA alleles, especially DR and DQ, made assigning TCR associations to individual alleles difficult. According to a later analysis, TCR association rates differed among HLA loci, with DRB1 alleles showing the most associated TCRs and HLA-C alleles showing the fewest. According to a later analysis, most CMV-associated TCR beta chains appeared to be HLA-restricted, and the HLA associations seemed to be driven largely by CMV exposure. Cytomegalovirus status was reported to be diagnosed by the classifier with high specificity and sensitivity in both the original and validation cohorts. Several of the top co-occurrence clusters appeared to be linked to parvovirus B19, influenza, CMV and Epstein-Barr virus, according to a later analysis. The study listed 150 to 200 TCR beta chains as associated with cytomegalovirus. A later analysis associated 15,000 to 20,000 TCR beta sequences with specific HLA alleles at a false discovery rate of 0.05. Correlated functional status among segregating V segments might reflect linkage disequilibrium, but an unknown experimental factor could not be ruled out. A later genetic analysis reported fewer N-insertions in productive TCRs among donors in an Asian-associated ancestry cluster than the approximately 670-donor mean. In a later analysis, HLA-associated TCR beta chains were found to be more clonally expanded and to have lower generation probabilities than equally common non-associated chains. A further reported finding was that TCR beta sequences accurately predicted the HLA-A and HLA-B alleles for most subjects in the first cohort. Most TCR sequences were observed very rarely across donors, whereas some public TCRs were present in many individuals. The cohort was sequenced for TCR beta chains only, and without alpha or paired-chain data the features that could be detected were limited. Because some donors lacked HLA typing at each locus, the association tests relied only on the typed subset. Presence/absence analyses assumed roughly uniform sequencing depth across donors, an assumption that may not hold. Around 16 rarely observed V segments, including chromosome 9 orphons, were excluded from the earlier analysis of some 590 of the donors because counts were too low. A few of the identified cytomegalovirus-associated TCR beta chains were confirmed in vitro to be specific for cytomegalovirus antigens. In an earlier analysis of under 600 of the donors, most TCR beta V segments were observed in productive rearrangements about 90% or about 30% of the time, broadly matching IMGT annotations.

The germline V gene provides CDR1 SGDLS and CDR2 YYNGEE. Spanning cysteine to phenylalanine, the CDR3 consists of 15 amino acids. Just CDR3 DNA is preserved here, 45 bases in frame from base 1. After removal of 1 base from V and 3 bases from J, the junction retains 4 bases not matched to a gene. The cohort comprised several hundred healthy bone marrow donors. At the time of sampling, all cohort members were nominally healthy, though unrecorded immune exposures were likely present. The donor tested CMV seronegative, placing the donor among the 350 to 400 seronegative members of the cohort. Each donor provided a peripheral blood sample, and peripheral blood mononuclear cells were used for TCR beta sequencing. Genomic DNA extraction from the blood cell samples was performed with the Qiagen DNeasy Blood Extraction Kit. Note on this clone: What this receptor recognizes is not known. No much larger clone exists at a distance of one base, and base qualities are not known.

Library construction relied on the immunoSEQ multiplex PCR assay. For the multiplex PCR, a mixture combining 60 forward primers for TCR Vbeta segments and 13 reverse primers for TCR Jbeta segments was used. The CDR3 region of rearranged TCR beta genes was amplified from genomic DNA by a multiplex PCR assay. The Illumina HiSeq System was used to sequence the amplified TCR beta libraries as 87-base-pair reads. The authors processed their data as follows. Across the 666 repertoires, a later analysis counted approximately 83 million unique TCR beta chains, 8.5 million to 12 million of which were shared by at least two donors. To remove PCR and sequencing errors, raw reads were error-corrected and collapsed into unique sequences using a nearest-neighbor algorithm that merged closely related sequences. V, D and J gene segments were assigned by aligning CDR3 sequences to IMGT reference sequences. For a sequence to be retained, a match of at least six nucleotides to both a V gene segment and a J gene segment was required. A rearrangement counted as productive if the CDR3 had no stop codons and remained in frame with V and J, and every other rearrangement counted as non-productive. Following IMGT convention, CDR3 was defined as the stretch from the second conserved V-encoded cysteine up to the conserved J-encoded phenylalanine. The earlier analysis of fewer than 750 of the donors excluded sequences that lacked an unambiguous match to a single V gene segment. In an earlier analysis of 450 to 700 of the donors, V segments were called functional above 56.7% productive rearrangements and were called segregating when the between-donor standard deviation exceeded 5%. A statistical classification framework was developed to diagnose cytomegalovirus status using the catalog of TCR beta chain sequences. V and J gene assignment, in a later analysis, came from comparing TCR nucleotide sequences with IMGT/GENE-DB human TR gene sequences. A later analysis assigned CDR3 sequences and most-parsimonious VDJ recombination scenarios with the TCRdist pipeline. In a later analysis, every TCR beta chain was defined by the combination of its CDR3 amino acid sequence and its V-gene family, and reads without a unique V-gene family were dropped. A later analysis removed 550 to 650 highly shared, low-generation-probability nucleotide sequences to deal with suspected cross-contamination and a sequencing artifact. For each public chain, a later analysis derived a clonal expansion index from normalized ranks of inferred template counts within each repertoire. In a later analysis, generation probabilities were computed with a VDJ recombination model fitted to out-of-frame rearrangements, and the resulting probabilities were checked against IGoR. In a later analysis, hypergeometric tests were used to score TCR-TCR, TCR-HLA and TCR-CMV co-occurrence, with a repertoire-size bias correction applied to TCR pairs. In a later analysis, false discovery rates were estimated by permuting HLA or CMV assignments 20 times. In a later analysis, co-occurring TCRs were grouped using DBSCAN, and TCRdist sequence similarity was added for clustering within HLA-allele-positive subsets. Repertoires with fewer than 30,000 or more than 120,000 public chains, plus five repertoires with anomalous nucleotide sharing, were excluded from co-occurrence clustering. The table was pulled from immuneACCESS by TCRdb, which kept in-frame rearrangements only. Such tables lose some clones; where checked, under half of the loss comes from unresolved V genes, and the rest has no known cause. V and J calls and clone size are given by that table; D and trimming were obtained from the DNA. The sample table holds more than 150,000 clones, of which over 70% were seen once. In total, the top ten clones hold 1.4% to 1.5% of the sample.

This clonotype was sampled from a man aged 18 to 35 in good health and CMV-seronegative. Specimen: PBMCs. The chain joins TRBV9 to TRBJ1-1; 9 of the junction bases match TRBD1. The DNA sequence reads TGTGCCAGCAGCGTAAAGGGACAGGGAGACACTGAAGCTTTCTTT. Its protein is CASSVKGQGDTEAFF. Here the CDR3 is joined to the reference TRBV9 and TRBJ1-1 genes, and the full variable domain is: DSGVTQTPKHLITATGQRVTLRCSPRSGDLSVYWYQQSLDQGLQFLIQYYNGEERAKGNILERFSAQQFPDLHSELNLSSLELGDSALYFCASSVKGQGDTEAFFGQGTRLTVV.